This note documents a single T cell receptor (beta chain) sequence. Its recognized antigen is unknown. Receptor libraries were prepared by the immunoSEQ multiplex PCR assay. For the multiplex PCR, a mixture combining 60 forward primers for TCR Vbeta segments and 13 reverse primers for TCR Jbeta segments was used. A multiplex PCR assay on genomic DNA amplified the CDR3 region of rearranged TCR beta genes. Amplified TCR beta libraries were sequenced as 87-base-pair reads on the Illumina HiSeq System. The study's processing was this. Across the roughly 700 repertoires, a later analysis counted roughly 84 million unique TCR beta chains, approximately 10 million of which were shared by at least two donors. Raw reads were error-corrected and collapsed into unique sequences by a nearest-neighbor algorithm in which closely related sequences were merged to remove PCR and sequencing errors. V, D and J gene segments were assigned by aligning CDR3 sequences to IMGT reference sequences. Each retained sequence needed at least a six-nucleotide match to both a V gene segment and a J gene segment. Rearrangements were classified as productive when the CDR3 lacked stop codons and remained in frame with V and J, and all other rearrangements were classified as non-productive. Following IMGT convention, CDR3 was defined as the stretch from the second conserved V-encoded cysteine to the conserved J-encoded phenylalanine. The earlier analysis of 500 to 750 of the donors excluded any sequence lacking an unambiguous match to a single V gene segment. In an earlier analysis of approximately 590 of the donors, V segments were called functional above 56.7% productive rearrangements and were called segregating when the between-donor standard deviation exceeded 5%. A statistical classification framework was developed to diagnose cytomegalovirus status using the catalog of TCR beta chain sequences. In a later analysis, TCR nucleotide sequences were compared against IMGT/GENE-DB human TR gene sequences so that V and J genes could be assigned. Using the TCRdist pipeline, a later analysis assigned CDR3 sequences along with most-parsimonious VDJ recombination scenarios. In a later analysis, each TCR beta chain was defined by its CDR3 amino acid sequence together with its V-gene family, and reads without a unique V-gene family were excluded. In a later analysis, some 600 highly shared, low-generation-probability nucleotide sequences were removed to address suspected cross-contamination and a sequencing artifact. In a later analysis, a clonal expansion index was calculated for each public chain from normalized within-repertoire ranks of inferred template counts. A later analysis computed generation probabilities with a VDJ recombination model fitted to out-of-frame rearrangements, and checked the results against IGoR. Hypergeometric tests were used in a later analysis to score TCR-TCR, TCR-HLA and TCR-CMV co-occurrence, with a repertoire-size bias correction applied to the TCR pairs. To estimate false discovery rates, a later analysis permuted the HLA or CMV assignments 20 times. In a later analysis, co-occurring TCRs were grouped using DBSCAN, and TCRdist sequence similarity was added for clustering within HLA-allele-positive subsets. Repertoires with fewer than 30,000 or more than 120,000 public chains were left out of co-occurrence clustering, as were five repertoires with anomalous nucleotide sharing. This is the immuneACCESS table as TCRdb keeps it, with only in-frame sequences that have V and J called. A part of the clones is gone; compared with another copy, unresolved V genes explain less than half, and the rest is unexplained. The V and J calls and clone size come from that table; D and trimming were worked out from the DNA. The sample table records 75,000 to 95,000 clones. More than 5.5% of the sample is in the top ten clones.

The cohort was made up of approximately 700 healthy bone marrow donors. All cohort members were sampled while nominally healthy, although unrecorded immune exposures were likely present. The donor was CMV seropositive and was included in the group of some 290 seropositive cohort members. A peripheral blood sample was provided by each donor, and peripheral blood mononuclear cells were used for TCR beta sequencing. Genomic DNA extraction from the blood cell samples was performed with the Qiagen DNeasy Blood Extraction Kit. This specimen comes from a study of cytomegalovirus exposure and HLA in healthy donors (dated by TCRdb to 2017 to 2019). As for the study more broadly: An earlier analysis of 587 of the donors reported about 290 Gb of sequence data and roughly 110 million unique TCR beta sequences from some 180 million T cells. A later analysis re-analyzed previously published TCR beta repertoires from roughly 630 donors and added high-resolution HLA genotyping to study TCR occurrence patterns. Both class I and class II loci were covered by HLA typing, at four-digit resolution. Several DR-DQ haplotypes were handled as single units for association and clustering because linkage in the cohort was strong. A later genetic analysis used genome-wide SNP genotypes for about 65% of the 666 donors, treating that subset as a discovery cohort. Among a few hundred genotyped donors of the cohort, an average of around 240,000 unique TCR beta nucleotide sequences were sequenced per donor, around 18% of them non-productive. Along with the roughly 710-subject first cohort, a separate validation cohort of over a hundred different subjects was used. To predict cytomegalovirus infection status, the study combined high-throughput TCR immunosequencing, statistical association of individual TCRs with disease status, and machine learning. All discovery cohort repertoires had been generated using a single sequencing platform. Typing coverage differed by locus: A, B, C, DRB1 and DQB1 were typed in roughly 620-630 donors, DQA1 in about 500, DPA1 in around 600, and DPB1 in roughly 470. Rather than drawing on any new phenotypic data, the later analysis identified candidate immune exposures from TCR beta sequences and the way those sequences occurred across donors. Among the 398 genotyped donors, more than 70% belonged to the genetic ancestry cluster associated with self-reported Caucasian donors. Alongside the repertoire data, information on donor age, sex, ethnicity and CMV serostatus was compiled. The aim of the study was to test whether cataloging public T cell receptors could identify signatures of past pathogen exposure. In an earlier analysis of roughly 580 of the donors, high-throughput TCR beta sequencing was used to judge whether each TCR beta V gene segment behaved as functional or pseudogenic. An early release covering 500 to 750 HLA-typed donors comprised around 300 gigabases of sequencing data and roughly 86 million unique TCR sequences. The study profiled the T cell repertoires of approximately 700 subjects by immunosequencing and related them to cytomegalovirus serostatus. What the research found in general, with its limitations: This cohort had only TCR beta chains sequenced, and the lack of alpha or paired-chain data limited which features could be detected. Immune exposure information for the cohort was limited to CMV serostatus. Because HLA typing was missing for some donors at each locus, association tests included only the typed subset. Roughly uniform sequencing depth across donors was assumed in presence/absence analyses, although this assumption may not hold. The sequencing pipeline was judged likely to have produced a cluster of highly shared sequence variants as a technical artifact. When HLA alleles, especially DR and DQ, strongly co-occurred, attributing TCR associations to individual alleles was difficult. A later genetic analysis associated a missense DCLRE1C variant with V-gene and J-gene trimming of TCR beta chains, and an independent cohort replicated the association. The classifier was reported to diagnose cytomegalovirus status with high specificity and sensitivity in both the original and validation cohorts. In vitro tests confirmed that a few of the cytomegalovirus-associated TCR beta chains recognize cytomegalovirus antigens. Compared with the 666-donor mean, donors in an Asian-associated ancestry cluster had fewer N-insertions in productive TCRs, according to a later genetic analysis. Linkage disequilibrium might explain the correlated functional status among segregating V segments, but an unknown experimental factor could not be ruled out. Broadly in line with IMGT annotations, most TCR beta V segments showed up in productive rearrangements about 87% or about 30% of the time in an earlier analysis of several hundred of the donors. At a false discovery rate of 0.05, a later analysis linked under 20,000 TCR beta sequences to specific HLA alleles. In a later analysis, HLA-associated TCR beta chains showed more clonal expansion and lower generation probabilities than non-associated chains that were equally common. A later analysis found that TCR association rates varied across HLA loci, with DRB1 alleles showing the most associated TCRs and HLA-C alleles the fewest. Most TCR sequences were seen in very few donors, while some public TCRs were found in many individuals. In a later analysis, most CMV-associated TCR beta chains were found to appear HLA-restricted, with HLA associations seemingly driven largely by CMV exposure. In a later analysis, several top co-occurrence clusters were reported to appear linked to parvovirus B19, influenza, CMV and Epstein-Barr virus. The 87-base-pair reads could not distinguish some IMGT-functional V segments, including TRBV6-2 and TRBV6-3, so those segments were excluded. A further reported finding was that TCR beta sequences accurately predicted the HLA-A and HLA-B alleles for most subjects in the first cohort. According to the authors, the approach could potentially be generalized to other disease states and immunological phenotypes. The study gave a list of about 150 TCR beta chains associated with cytomegalovirus. About 17 rarely observed V segments, including chromosome 9 orphons, were excluded from the earlier analysis of approximately 500 of the donors because counts were too low.

Relative to germline, V is 5 bases shorter and J is 2 bases shorter, with 9 bases between their ends. From a lookup of the germline V gene, CDR1 and CDR2 are SQVTM and ANQGSEA. Reading from cysteine to phenylalanine, the CDR3 counts 12 amino acids. The read is trimmed to its CDR3 DNA, 36 bases read in frame from base 1. The TCR sequence derives from a girl aged 10 to 17 in good health and CMV-seropositive. Recombination joined TRBV29-1 with TRBJ1-2; the D region possibly corresponds to TRBD1 (5 bases align). The sequencing sample was made of PBMCs. The DNA is TGCAGCGTTTCCCGACAGAACTATGGCTACACCTTC. Its coded protein is CSVSRQNYGYTF. Extended through the reference TRBV29-1 and TRBJ1-2 proteins, this CDR3 yields the full variable domain: SAVISQKPSRDICQRGTSLTIQCQVDSQVTMMFWYRQQPGQSLTLIATANQGSEATYESGFVIDKFPISRPNLTFSTLTVSNMSPEDSSIYLCSVSRQNYGYTFGSGTRLTVV.